This T cell receptor (beta chain) appears in the sequencing data of a study of shared clonotypes between healthy human individuals. On the study more broadly: Per donor, CD8 memory used one plate, CD8 naive used two, CD4 memory used three and CD4 naive used three.

This clone has just one count. Its antigen is not identified. With V trimmed by 4 bases and J by 2 bases, 8 bases remained unmatched. This CDR3 contains 15 residues. Looked up from germline, CDR1 is SGHRS and CDR2 is YFSETQ. Study results and caveats: On the whole, naive subsets had larger estimated richness than memory subsets had. When compared with the clonotypes that were shared by all four sorted-subset donors, the non-shared clonotypes turned out to have lower generation probabilities.

Here immunoSEQ multiplex PCR was the method, and the copy in TCRdb shows in-frame clones only, minus some. The sample holds about 2.3 million clones, less than 95% seen once. The source material was naive CD4+ T cells from PBMCs. The subset is: CD45RA+ positively selected. The receptor's source is a man in his late teens or twenties in good health. Some clones in this sample may be carry-over from other donors' samples. The chain uses TRBV5-1 and TRBJ2-7; TRBD2 agrees at 8 bases. CDR3 nucleotides: TGCGCCAGCAGCGCCTGGACTAGCTCCGCCTACGAGCAGTACTTC. Translated, it gives CASSAWTSSAYEQYF.